A single sample is the source of the 16 T cell receptor beta chains below, sequenced in a study of shared clonotypes between healthy human individuals. Libraries were prepared by immunoSEQ multiplex PCR; TCRdb keeps only in-frame clonotypes and omits some of them. The repertoire includes over 2 million clones, roughly 96% of them detected once, and around 0.13% sits in the top ten. Sequencing was performed on naive CD4+ T cells sorted from blood. Subset specified: CD45RA+ positively selected. The receptors originated from a man aged 18 to 30 in good health.

The rearrangement uses TRBV28 and TRBJ2-7; 13 nucleotides match TRBD2. Germline V gene lookup returns CDR1 MDHEN and CDR2 SYDVKM. The CDR3 covers 17 residues. The trim removed 4 bases at V and 2 bases at J, leaving 8 bases unmatched. The CDR3 DNA sequence: TGTGCCAGCAGTTCTACCGCGGGACTAGCGGGGACCTACGAGCAGTACTTC. Its protein product is CASSSTAGLAGTYEQYF.

In this sample, this clone turned up once. A read error may explain this, as a much larger clone is one base away. V and J are TRBV5-1 and TRBJ2-2; D gene unclear. This CDR3 spans 13 amino acids. The germline CDR1 and CDR2 sequences are SGHRS and YFSETQ. Trimming cost V 2 bases and J 1 base, with 3 bases left between them. The CDR3 DNA is TGCGCCAGCAGCTTCAAGAACACCGGGGAGCTGTTTTTT. It codes for CASSFKNTGELFF. The full variable domain, its missing parts supplied by reference TRBV5-1 and TRBJ2-2, is KAGVTQTPRYLIKTRGQQVTLSCSPISGHRSVSWYQQTPGQGLQFLFEYFSETQRNKGNFPGRFSGRQFSNSRSEMNVSTLELGDSALYLCASSFKNTGELFFGEGSRLTVL.

The chain combines TRBV7-2 with TRBJ2-1; 11 positions agree with TRBD2. Trimming cost V 1 base and J 7 bases; bases outside gene matches: 3. CDR1 SGHTA and CDR2 FQGNSA come from the germline V gene. This CDR3 contains 15 residues. This chain's CDR3 is CASSLGRTSGNEQFF. DNA of the CDR3: TGTGCCAGCAGCTTAGGTAGGACTAGCGGGAATGAGCAGTTCTTC. The whole variable domain, filled in from reference TRBV7-2 and TRBJ2-1, reads GAGVSQSPSNKVTEKGKDVELRCDPISGHTALYWYRQSLGQGLEFLIYFQGNSAPDKSGLPSDRFSAERTGGSVSTLTIQRTQQEDSAVYLCASSLGRTSGNEQFFGPGTRLTVL.

The J gene is TRBJ2-3, the V gene TRBV5-1, with 8 nucleotides matching TRBD1. The CDR3 totals 16 residues. Germline V gene lookup returns CDR1 SGHRS and CDR2 YFSETQ. Germline trimming cut 0 bases from V and 3 bases from J; bases unmatched to any gene: 6. In nucleotides, the CDR3 is TGCGCCAGCAGCTTGGAAGGGCAGGGGGCAACAGATACGCAGTATTTT. This translates into CASSLEGQGATDTQYF.

J is TRBJ1-2 and V is TRBV30; D gene ambiguous. Trimming took off 3 bases at V and 4 bases at J, with 12 bases between the two ends. CDR1 GTSNPN and CDR2 SVGIG come from the germline V gene (reference sequence). There are 13 residues in the CDR3. The CDR3 protein is CAWSPGPSYGYTF. The CDR3 nucleotides are TGTGCCTGGAGCCCCGGGCCGTCCTATGGCTACACCTTC. The full variable domain, completed using reference TRBV30 and TRBJ1-2, is SQTIHQWPATLVQPVGSPLSLECTVEGTSNPNLYWYRQAAGRGLQLLFYSVGIGQISSEVPQNLSASRPQDRQFILSSKKLLLSDSGFYLCAWSPGPSYGYTFGSGTRLTVV.

The chain uses TRBV28 and TRBJ1-4; 8 bases match TRBD1. From germline, CDR1 is MDHEN and CDR2 SYDVKM. Trimming cost V 0 bases and J 0 bases; bases outside gene matches: 3. The CDR3 contains 17 residues. In DNA, the CDR3 is TGTGCCAGCAGTTTATGGGGACAGGAGGCAACTAATGAAAAACTGTTTTTT. This encodes CASSLWGQEATNEKLFF.

A single count supports this clone. V usage is TRBV4-3 and J usage is TRBJ2-3; D gene unclear. CDR1 and CDR2 (germline): LGHNA, YSLEER. V shed 4 bases and J shed 2 bases, with 10 bases lying between them. There are 14 residues in the CDR3. The CDR3 nucleotides are TGCGCCAGCAGCCCTGCTGTGCCCACAGATACGCAGTATTTT. It translates to CASSPAVPTDTQYF.

This chain links TRBV5-1 with TRBJ2-1; 7 nucleotides line up with TRBD2. V was clipped by 1 base and J by 7 bases; unmatched bases: 8. There are 15 residues in the CDR3. Germline assignment: CDR1 SGHRS and CDR2 YFSETQ. The CDR3 protein is CASSLKTGGRNEQFF. The CDR3 DNA is TGCGCCAGCAGCTTGAAGACGGGGGGTCGGAATGAGCAGTTCTTC. Using reference TRBV5-1 and TRBJ2-1 for the parts outside the CDR3, the full variable domain is KAGVTQTPRYLIKTRGQQVTLSCSPISGHRSVSWYQQTPGQGLQFLFEYFSETQRNKGNFPGRFSGRQFSNSRSEMNVSTLELGDSALYLCASSLKTGGRNEQFFGPGTRLTVL.

In regard to this clone: Different DNA sequences within this sample yield the same CDR3. The V call is TRBV5-1, the J call TRBJ2-7; possible D gene TRBD2, 6 bases. With 4 bases removed from V and 4 bases from J, the gap between germline ends came to 15 bases. Germline CDR1 is SGHRS and CDR2 is YFSETQ. The CDR3 runs to 14 residues. CDR3 in amino acids: CASSPDGRGYEQYF. The CDR3 region has the DNA TGCGCCAGCAGCCCTGACGGCCGGGGGTACGAGCAGTACTTC.

The count of this clone is one. Additional DNA sequences in this sample encode the identical CDR3. The chain is built from TRBV6-5 and TRBJ2-6; D is perhaps TRBD2 (5 bases). V shed 0 bases and J shed 4 bases, with 10 bases lying between them. The germline V gene has CDR1 MNHEY and CDR2 SVGAGI. The CDR3 has 16 amino acids. The CDR3 reads CASSYSRGPGANVLTF. CDR3 in DNA: TGTGCCAGCAGTTACTCCCGAGGGCCCGGGGCCAACGTCCTGACTTTC.

This rearrangement joins TRBV5-4 to TRBJ2-5; D gene ambiguous. The V end was cut by 2 bases, the J end by 3 bases, with 5 bases between. This CDR3 spans 12 amino acids. The germline V gene encodes CDR1 SGHNT and CDR2 YYREEE (reference sequence). CDR3 DNA: TGTGCCAGCAGCTTTCCTGAAGAGACCCAGTACTTC. It is translated as CASSFPEETQYF.

V usage is TRBV14 and J usage is TRBJ2-2, with no clear D. Germline V CDR1 and CDR2: SGHDN, FVKESK. Trimming pared 1 base from V and 7 bases from J, leaving 10 bases between. The CDR3 consists of 14 residues. Here the CDR3 DNA reads TGTGCCAGCAGCCAAGGGACGATTGGCGGGGAGCTGTTTTTT. Translation gives CASSQGTIGGELFF.

In this sample, this clone turned up once. The rearrangement uses TRBV10-3 and TRBJ2-5; 9 nucleotides agree with TRBD2. Germline V gives CDR1 ENHRY, CDR2 SYGVKD. The CDR3 runs to 14 residues. V shed 3 bases, J shed 4 bases, and the junction held 3 bases outside the gene matches. The CDR3 reads CAISDSGRGETQYF. The CDR3 DNA follows: TGTGCCATCAGTGATAGCGGGAGAGGAGAGACCCAGTACTTC.

This sequence joins TRBV7-6 and TRBJ2-5; D gene unclear. The CDR3 is made up of 17 amino acids. In germline, CDR1 is SGHVS, CDR2 FNYEAQ. Trimming left V 5 bases short and J 0 bases short, with 19 bases between. The CDR3 nucleotides are TGTGCCAGCAGCCCACTATCTCGGGCCCTGTACCAAGAGACCCAGTACTTC. This gives the protein CASSPLSRALYQETQYF.

V usage is TRBV7-2 and J usage is TRBJ2-7, with D maybe TRBD1 (6 bases). The CDR3 loop spans 12 amino acids. Trimming left V 5 bases short and J 10 bases short, with 15 bases between. The germline V gene has CDR1 SGHTA and CDR2 FQGNSA. The CDR3 loop is CASSARWGRQYF. The CDR3 DNA reads as TGTGCCAGCAGCGCACGCTGGGGGCGCCAGTACTTC.

The rearrangement uses TRBV6-6 and TRBJ2-4; TRBD2 matches 11 bases. The germline V gene has CDR1 MNHNY and CDR2 SVGAGI (reference sequence). Trimming removed 10 bases from V and 9 bases from J; junction bases left unmatched: 14. CDR3 length equals 15 residues. For the CDR3, the DNA is TGTGCCACGCAGGGGCTAGCGGGGGGTTCTCTCATTCAGTACTTC. It codes for CATQGLAGGSLIQYF.